A single sample is the source of the 19 T cell receptor beta chains below, sequenced in a study of CD4 and CD8 cells across lung adenocarcinoma regions. TCRdb reprocessed the PCR reads with MiXCR, giving one entry per CDR3 protein. The sample records some 3,700 distinct CDR3 sequences, just over 50% being singletons. The sequencing sample was made of CD4+ T cells from the margin of a lung tumor. All receptors come from a female donor with lung adenocarcinoma. The CD4 and CD8 labels of this study may be unreliable.

As to this clonotype: At one end the junction does not follow the germline gene, possibly because of a read error. The gene calls are TRBV10-3 and TRBJ2-3, with D unclear. The CDR3 runs 15 residues. The V gene's germline CDR1 is ENHRY and CDR2 SYGVKD. The CDR3 loop reads CAATLGSRNKETQYF. The CDR3 nucleotides are TGTGCCGCCACCCTGGGTAGCCGTAACAAAGAGACCCAGTATTTC.

The chain carries TRBV12-3 or TRBV12-4 and TRBJ2-5; TRBD2 aligns across 8 bases. With 6 bases clipped from V and 5 bases from J, the junction kept 11 bases outside the gene matches. The CDR3 consists of 15 residues. The CDR3 protein is CASRGRAGEEETQYF. CDR3 nucleotides: TGTGCCAGCAGGGGAAGAGCGGGAGAGGAGGAGACCCAGTACTTC.

The V gene is TRBV12-3 or TRBV12-4, the J gene TRBJ2-3; D is unclear. The CDR3 is 14 amino acids. V was clipped by 9 bases and J by 1 base, with 14 bases between them. The CDR3 sequence: CASRSSGGTDTQYF. Here the CDR3 DNA reads TGTGCCAGTAGAAGCTCTGGCGGCACAGATACGCAGTATTTT.

This clonotype qualifies as medium-sized. The chain links TRBV7-2 to TRBJ2-3, with 7 bases aligning to TRBD2. The V gene end was trimmed by 5 bases and the J gene end by 5 bases; junction bases not matched to a gene: 7. Germline V CDR1 and CDR2: SGHTA, FQGNSA. The CDR3 consists of 14 residues. CDR3 coding DNA: TGTGCCAGCAGCCCTCGCGGGAGAGGAGATACGCAGTATTTT. This encodes CASSPRGRGDTQYF.

The J gene is TRBJ2-6, the V gene TRBV12-3 or TRBV12-4; D is possibly TRBD1 (6 bases). This CDR3 comprises 16 residues. Between the trimmed V and J ends, which lost 4 bases and 1 base, there was a span of 11 bases. The CDR3 sequence is CASSYTGISGANVLTF. The CDR3 DNA is TGTGCCAGCAGTTACACAGGGATTTCTGGGGCCAACGTCCTGACTTTC.

This clonotype is deemed medium-sized. The chain has TRBV5-5 and TRBJ2-5; 9 bases are shared with TRBD1. Germline V gene lookup returns CDR1 SGHKS and CDR2 YYEKEE (reference sequence). The CDR3 consists of 15 residues. J was trimmed by 7 bases and V by 4 bases; bases with no gene match: 11. The CDR3 coding sequence is TGTGCCAGCAGCCAAAAACCGGGACAGGGTGGGACCCAGTACTTC. It codes for CASSQKPGQGGTQYF.

This rearrangement joins TRBV6-1 to TRBJ2-1; 7 nucleotides match TRBD2. The CDR3 is 16 residues long. CDR1 is MNHNS, CDR2 SASEGT, per germline. V shed 0 bases and J 1 base; nucleotides not matched to a gene: 3. As DNA, the CDR3 is TGTGCCAGCAGTGAAGCGCCCGGGGGGTCCTACAATGAGCAGTTCTTC. It codes for CASSEAPGGSYNEQFF.

This chain connects TRBV3-1 to TRBJ2-3; D is possibly TRBD2 (6 bases). Trimming shortened V by 4 bases and J by 2 bases, and 16 bases separated the two germline ends. Germline values: CDR1 LGHDT, CDR2 YNNKEL (reference sequence). CDR3 length: 16 residues. The CDR3 here is CASSPGDWPLTDTQYF. CDR3 DNA sequence: TGTGCCAGCAGCCCGGGAGACTGGCCTCTCACAGATACGCAGTATTTT.

This clonotype is large by share. The rearrangement links TRBV6-5 to TRBJ2-2; either TRBD1 or TRBD2 may fit D (6 bases each). CDR3 length: 13 residues. Germline V gene sequence: CDR1 MNHEY, CDR2 SVGAGI. V was shortened by 6 bases and J by 6 bases, with 11 bases between the two germline ends. This chain's CDR3 is CASSPRGAGELFF. Written as DNA, the CDR3 is TGTGCCAGCAGCCCAAGGGGGGCCGGGGAGCTGTTTTTT.

This clonotype came up a few times. J is TRBJ1-1 and V is TRBV27, with D tentatively TRBD1 (6 bases). The length of the CDR3 is 16 residues. Germline V CDR1 and CDR2: MNHEY, SMNVEV (reference sequence). The V gene lost 6 bases and the J gene lost 1 base, with 18 bases spanning the gap. The CDR3 is CASSQTRGRGNTEAFF. The CDR3 DNA sequence: TGTGCCAGCAGCCAAACCCGGGGGCGCGGGAACACTGAAGCTTTCTTT.

V usage is TRBV6-1 and J usage is TRBJ2-1; D could derive from TRBD1 or TRBD2 (5 bases each). The J call may be wrong; the DNA end is better matched by TRBJ2-5. The CDR3 runs 12 residues. CDR1 is MNHNS, CDR2 SASEGT, per germline. CDR3 bases: TGTGCCAGCTGGGACCCACAAGAGACCCAGTACTTC. It encodes CASWDPQETQYF.

Comment on this clonotype: Compared with germline, one end of the junction differs, possibly owing to a read error. The V gene is TRBV6-5, the J gene TRBJ2-5, with D hard to call. CDR1 is MNHEY and CDR2 is SVGAGI in the germline V gene. The CDR3 loop spans 14 amino acids. The CDR3 coding sequence is TGTGCCAGCAGTTCGTCGCGAGAGGCAGAGACCCAGTATTTC. The encoded protein is CASSSSREAETQYF.

This clonotype was observed a handful of times. Germline and junction disagree at one end, which may indicate a read error. The chain carries TRBV6-1 and TRBJ2-3, with 8 nucleotides matching TRBD1. The CDR3 has 14 residues. Germline CDR1 reads MNHNS; CDR2 reads SASEGT. CDR3 DNA sequence: TGTGCGAGCAGGGCCAGGGGGCGCGAAGATACGCAGTATTTT. Translating gives CASRARGREDTQYF.

The chain recombines TRBV27 with TRBJ2-2; 9 positions agree with TRBD2. The ends lost 7 bases at V and 6 bases at J; junction bases unmatched: 18. Germline CDR1 MNHEY, CDR2 SMNVEV (reference sequence). CDR3 length equals 18 residues. The CDR3: CASKKWVSGRREAGELFF. The DNA for the CDR3 is TGTGCCAGCAAAAAGTGGGTTAGCGGGAGAAGGGAGGCCGGGGAGCTGTTTTTT.

This clonotype was seen a handful of times. The chain recombines TRBV6-1 with TRBJ1-5; no clear D. This CDR3 is 14 amino acids long. Trimming took off 0 bases at V and 6 bases at J, with 9 bases between the two ends. Germline V gene data show CDR1 as MNHNS and CDR2 as SASEGT. The CDR3 sequence: CASSEAGRGQPQHF. In DNA form, the CDR3 reads TGTGCCAGCAGTGAAGCAGGGAGAGGTCAGCCCCAGCATTTT.

V usage is TRBV27 and J usage is TRBJ2-5, with unresolved D. CDR3 length: 11 residues. Germline values: CDR1 MNHEY, CDR2 SMNVEV (reference sequence). With 5 bases removed from V and 11 bases from J, the gap between germline ends came to 12 bases. In DNA form, the CDR3 reads TGTGCCAGCAGTCGATACAATGAGCAGTACTTC. This translates into CASSRYNEQYF.

The gene calls are TRBV4-1 and TRBJ2-4; TRBD2 matches at 10 bases. This CDR3 comprises 15 residues. The trim removed 6 bases at V and 12 bases at J, leaving 14 bases unmatched. CDR1 is MGHRA, CDR2 YSYEKL, per germline. CDR3 protein: CASSEAGGAKNTQYF. CDR3 coding DNA: TGCGCCAGCAGTGAAGCGGGAGGGGCCAAAAATACTCAGTACTTC.

The genes are TRBV7-3 and TRBJ2-1, with 10 bases lining up with TRBD2. The ends lost 5 bases at V and 8 bases at J; junction bases unmatched: 6. CDR3 length equals 14 residues. CDR1 and CDR2 (germline): SGHTA, FQGTGA. This chain's CDR3 is CASSPTSGYDEQFF. The DNA for the CDR3 is TGTGCCAGCAGCCCGACTAGCGGGTACGATGAGCAGTTCTTC.

This clonotype is medium-sized within its sample. This chain joins TRBV9 and TRBJ2-3; 8 nucleotides agree with TRBD1. Germline trimming cut 5 bases from V and 1 base from J; bases unmatched to any gene: 6. Germline values: CDR1 SGDLS, CDR2 YYNGEE. The CDR3 length is 15 residues. CDR3 bases: TGTGCCAGCAGTCGACAGGGGTATCGCACAGATACGCAGTATTTT. This translates into CASSRQGYRTDTQYF.